This T cell receptor beta chain was sequenced during a study of Graves' ophthalmopathy and Graves' hyperthyroidism. Findings and limits, study-wide: The authors also found most expanded thyroid clonotypes above 0.001 frequency in blood.

The CDR3 has 15 residues. Germline V gene data show CDR1 as SGHAT and CDR2 as FQNNGV. Between the trimmed V and J ends, which lost 5 bases and 9 bases, there was a span of 23 bases. Note on this clonotype: Its antigen is unidentified.

Investigators amplified TCR beta CDR3 regions from RNA transcripts. Second-round multiplex PCR came after a first-round RT-PCR that employed HTBI primers. TCRdb re-called the multiplex PCR reads with MiXCR, one entry per CDR3 protein. In the table there are over a million distinct CDR3 sequences, 36% of which are singletons. Sequences were obtained from peripheral blood or thyroid tissue (not recorded which). The receptor was derived from an adult man with Graves' hyperthyroidism. The chain uses TRBV11-2 and TRBJ2-7, with D tentatively TRBD1 (6 bases). Here the CDR3 DNA reads TGTGCCAGCAGCACCCCGACAGGACCCGGAAAATCGCAGTACTTC. Encoded protein: CASSTPTGPGKSQYF.